Shown below are 9 T cell receptor beta chains from a single sample sequenced in a study of blood T cell repertoires in COVID-19. Sequencing was performed with immunoSEQ multiplex PCR; in TCRdb, only in-frame clones are kept and a portion is missing. The sample lists 150,000 or so clones, 70% to 90% seen once, with roughly 8% in the top ten. The sequenced material came from peripheral blood. These receptors were taken from a man aged 40-55 years who had recovered from COVID-19.

This chain connects TRBV12-3 or TRBV12-4 to TRBJ2-1; no clear D. The CDR3 spans 11 residues. The V gene lost 6 bases and the J gene lost 7 bases, with 7 bases spanning the gap. In nucleotides, the CDR3 is TGTGCCAGCAGCCCCTTTAATGAGCAGTTCTTC. Its translation: CASSPFNEQFF.

The chain employs TRBV19 and TRBJ1-5; weak D call: TRBD1 (5 bases). Trimming stripped 4 bases from V and 4 bases from J, with 17 bases between. CDR1 is LNHDA and CDR2 is SQIVND in the germline V gene (reference sequence). This CDR3 comprises 16 residues. In nucleotides, the CDR3 is TGTGCCAGTAGTAGAGGCGGGGCGGGCGTAAATCAGCCCCAGCATTTT. This codes for CASSRGGAGVNQPQHF.

This clone appeared a few times. This sequence joins TRBV2 and TRBJ1-5; D is ambiguous. The germline V gene encodes CDR1 SNHLY and CDR2 FYNNEI. The CDR3 is 13 amino acids. The V end lost 4 bases, the J end lost 4 bases, and 8 bases lay between the germline ends. The CDR3 nucleotides are TGTGCCAGCAGTGCTGACACAAATCAGCCCCAGCATTTT. Protein product: CASSADTNQPQHF.

The rearrangement joins TRBV7-6 to TRBJ2-2; D may be TRBD1 (5 bases). Germline CDR1 is SGHVS and CDR2 is FNYEAQ. V lost 0 bases to trimming and J lost 4 bases, with 9 bases between them. The CDR3 length is 15 residues. The CDR3 sequence: CASSLAQGSTGELFF. The CDR3 nucleotides are TGTGCCAGCAGCTTAGCTCAGGGTTCCACCGGGGAGCTGTTTTTT.

The rearrangement joins TRBV5-4 to TRBJ1-2; 7 bases agree with TRBD1. Trimming cost V 0 bases and J 2 bases; bases outside gene matches: 7. CDR1 is SGHNT, CDR2 YYREEE, per germline (reference sequence). The CDR3 length is 16 residues. The CDR3 sequence: CASSLGWAGQNYGYTF. CDR3 DNA sequence: TGTGCCAGCAGCTTGGGCTGGGCGGGACAGAACTATGGCTACACCTTC.

This chain connects TRBV21-1 to TRBJ1-6; no DNA check was done on the table's D call, TRBD1. TRBV21-1 is termed a pseudogene. The CDR3 contains 16 residues. As DNA, the CDR3 is TGTGCCAGCAGCAAGGCGGACAGGGGGGGAAATTCACCCCTCCACTTT. This gives the protein CASSKADRGGNSPLHF.

The V and J genes are TRBV7-2 and TRBJ1-5; D call uncertain. This CDR3 has 13 residues. CDR1 is SGHTA, CDR2 FQGNSA, per germline. V gave up 5 bases and J gave up 8 bases, with 13 bases separating them. The CDR3 DNA reads as TGTGCCAGCAGCCTCACCGGGTGGGAGCCCCAGCATTTT. The encoded protein is CASSLTGWEPQHF.

This clone came up a few times. V usage is TRBV5-1 and J usage is TRBJ2-7; TRBD1 matches at 9 bases. This CDR3 has 14 amino acids. Germline CDR1 reads SGHRS; CDR2 reads YFSETQ. J was trimmed by 4 bases and V by 4 bases; bases with no gene match: 6. The CDR3 DNA sequence: TGCGCCAGCAGCGAGGGGACAGGGATGTACGAGCAGTACTTC. This encodes CASSEGTGMYEQYF.

The chain links TRBV28 to TRBJ2-7, with 13 bases matching TRBD2. The CDR3 extends over 15 amino acids. The V segment lost 5 bases and the J segment 7 bases; nucleotides outside the gene matches: 8. Germline CDR1 MDHEN, CDR2 SYDVKM. The CDR3 bases are TGTGCCAGCAGTCCGGGACTAGCGGGGTGGCGGGAGCAGTACTTC. This gives the protein CASSPGLAGWREQYF.